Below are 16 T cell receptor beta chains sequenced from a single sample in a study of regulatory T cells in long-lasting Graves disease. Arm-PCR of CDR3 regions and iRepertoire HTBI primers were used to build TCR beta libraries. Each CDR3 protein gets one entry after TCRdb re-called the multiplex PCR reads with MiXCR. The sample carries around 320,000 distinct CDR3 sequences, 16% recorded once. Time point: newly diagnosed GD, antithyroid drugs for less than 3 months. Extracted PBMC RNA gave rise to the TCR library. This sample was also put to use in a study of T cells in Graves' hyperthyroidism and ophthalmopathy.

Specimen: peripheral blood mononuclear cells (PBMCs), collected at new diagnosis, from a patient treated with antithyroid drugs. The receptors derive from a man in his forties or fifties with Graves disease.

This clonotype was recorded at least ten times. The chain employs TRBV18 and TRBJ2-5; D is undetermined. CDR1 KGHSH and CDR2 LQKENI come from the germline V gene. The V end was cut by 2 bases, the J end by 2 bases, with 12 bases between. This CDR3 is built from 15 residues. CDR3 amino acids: CASSPSPGGQETQYF. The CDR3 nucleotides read TGTGCCAGCTCACCATCGCCAGGCGGACAAGAGACCCAGTACTTC.

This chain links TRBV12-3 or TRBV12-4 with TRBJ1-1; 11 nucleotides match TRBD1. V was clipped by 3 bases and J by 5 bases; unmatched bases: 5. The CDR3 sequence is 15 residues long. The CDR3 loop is CASSFWTGGMTEAFF. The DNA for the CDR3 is TGTGCCAGCAGTTTTTGGACAGGGGGCATGACTGAAGCTTTCTTT.

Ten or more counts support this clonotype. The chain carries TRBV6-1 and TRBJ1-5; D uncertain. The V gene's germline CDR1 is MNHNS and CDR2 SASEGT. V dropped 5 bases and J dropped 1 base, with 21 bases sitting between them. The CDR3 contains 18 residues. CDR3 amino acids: CASSQRTIGVWSNQPQHF. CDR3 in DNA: TGTGCCAGCAGTCAACGGACCATTGGAGTATGGAGCAATCAGCCCCAGCATTTT.

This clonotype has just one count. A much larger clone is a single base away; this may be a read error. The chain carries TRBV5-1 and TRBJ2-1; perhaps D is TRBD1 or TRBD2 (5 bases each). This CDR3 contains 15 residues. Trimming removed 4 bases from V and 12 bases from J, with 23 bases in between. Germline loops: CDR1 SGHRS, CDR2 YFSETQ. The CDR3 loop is CASSPGTTTMRVQFF. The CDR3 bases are TGCGCCAGCAGCCCCGGGACGACTACAATGAGGGTGCAGTTCTTC.

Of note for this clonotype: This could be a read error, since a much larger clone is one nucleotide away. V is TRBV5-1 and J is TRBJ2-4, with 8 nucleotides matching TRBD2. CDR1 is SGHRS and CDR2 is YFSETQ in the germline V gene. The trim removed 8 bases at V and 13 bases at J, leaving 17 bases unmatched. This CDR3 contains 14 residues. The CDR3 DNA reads TGCGCCAGTACCCCCGCGGGGGGCCACAATGAGCAGTACTTC. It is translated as CASTPAGGHNEQYF. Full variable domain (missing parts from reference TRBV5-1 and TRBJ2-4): KAGVTQTPRYLIKTRGQQVTLSCSPISGHRSVSWYQQTPGQGLQFLFEYFSETQRNKGNFPGRFSGRQFSNSRSEMNVSTLELGDSALYLCASTPAGGHNEQYFGAGTRLSVL.

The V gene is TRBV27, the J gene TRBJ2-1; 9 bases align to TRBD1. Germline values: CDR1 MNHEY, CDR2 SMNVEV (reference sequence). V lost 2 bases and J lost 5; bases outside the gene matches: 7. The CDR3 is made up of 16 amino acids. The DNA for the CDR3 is TGTGCCAGCAGTTTACCGGGACAGGGAAGTGACAATGAGCAGTTCTTC. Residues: CASSLPGQGSDNEQFF.

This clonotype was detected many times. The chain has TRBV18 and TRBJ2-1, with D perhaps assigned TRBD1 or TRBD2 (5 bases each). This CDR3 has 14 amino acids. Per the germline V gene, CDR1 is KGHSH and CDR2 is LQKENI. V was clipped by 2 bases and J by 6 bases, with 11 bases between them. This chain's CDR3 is CASSPDWGSNEQFF. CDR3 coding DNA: TGTGCCAGCTCACCAGATTGGGGGTCCAATGAGCAGTTCTTC. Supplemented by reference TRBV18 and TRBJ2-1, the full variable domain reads NAGVMQNPRHLVRRRGQEARLRCSPMKGHSHVYWYRQLPEEGLKFMVYLQKENIIDESGMPKERFSAEFPKEGPSILRIQQVVRGDSAAYFCASSPDWGSNEQFFGPGTRLTVL.

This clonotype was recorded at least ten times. CDR3 DNA sequence: TGTGCCACCGTGGGGGGGAACACTGAAGCTTTCTTT. Translation gives CATVGGNTEAFF. The rearrangement links TRBV28 to TRBJ1-1; tentatively, D is TRBD1 (5 bases). The CDR3 is 12 amino acids. From germline, CDR1 is MDHEN and CDR2 SYDVKM. V lost 10 bases and J lost 1, with 10 bases in between.

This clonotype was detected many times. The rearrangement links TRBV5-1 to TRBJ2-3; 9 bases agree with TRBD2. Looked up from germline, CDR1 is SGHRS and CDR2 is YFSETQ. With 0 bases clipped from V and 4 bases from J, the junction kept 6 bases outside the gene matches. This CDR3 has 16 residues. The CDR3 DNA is TGCGCCAGCAGCTTGGGCGGGACTAGCAACCCAGATACGCAGTATTTT. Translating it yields CASSLGGTSNPDTQYF.

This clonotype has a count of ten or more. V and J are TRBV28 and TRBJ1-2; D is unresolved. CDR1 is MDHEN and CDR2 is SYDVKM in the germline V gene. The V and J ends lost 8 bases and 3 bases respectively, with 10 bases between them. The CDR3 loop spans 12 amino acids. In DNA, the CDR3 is TGTGCCAGCGCCACAGAGTACTATGGCTACACCTTC. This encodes CASATEYYGYTF.

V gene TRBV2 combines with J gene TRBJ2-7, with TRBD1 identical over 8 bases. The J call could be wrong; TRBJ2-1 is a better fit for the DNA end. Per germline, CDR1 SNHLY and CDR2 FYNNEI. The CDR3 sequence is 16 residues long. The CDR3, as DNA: TGTGCCAGCAGACTGACAGGGGCTTCCTCCTACAATGAGCAGTTCTTC. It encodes CASRLTGASSYNEQFF.

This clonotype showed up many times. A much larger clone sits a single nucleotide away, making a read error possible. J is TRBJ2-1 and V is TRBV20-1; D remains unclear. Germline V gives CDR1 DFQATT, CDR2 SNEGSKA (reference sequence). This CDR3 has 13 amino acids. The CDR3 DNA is TGCAGTGCTAGGCCACTAACTTACAATGGGCAGTTCTTC. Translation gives CSARPLTYNGQFF.

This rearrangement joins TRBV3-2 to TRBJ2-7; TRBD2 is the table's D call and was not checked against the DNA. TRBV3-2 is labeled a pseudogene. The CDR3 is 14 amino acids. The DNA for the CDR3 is TGTGCCAGCAGCCTTCTAGCGACCTACTACGAGCAGTACTTC. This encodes CASSLLATYYEQYF.

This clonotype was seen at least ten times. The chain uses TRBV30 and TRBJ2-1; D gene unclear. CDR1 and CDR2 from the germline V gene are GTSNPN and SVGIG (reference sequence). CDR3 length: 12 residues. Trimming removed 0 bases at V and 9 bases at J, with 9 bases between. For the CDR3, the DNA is TGTGCCTGGAGTGTTTTGAGCTTTGAGCAGTTCTTC. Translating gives CAWSVLSFEQFF.

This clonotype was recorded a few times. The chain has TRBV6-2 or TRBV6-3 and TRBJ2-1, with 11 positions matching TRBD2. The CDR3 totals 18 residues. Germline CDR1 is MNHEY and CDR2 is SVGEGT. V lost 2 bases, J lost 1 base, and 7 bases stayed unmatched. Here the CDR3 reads CASSYGLLAGGSYNEQFF. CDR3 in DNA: TGTGCCAGCAGTTACGGGTTGCTAGCGGGGGGTTCCTACAATGAGCAGTTCTTC.

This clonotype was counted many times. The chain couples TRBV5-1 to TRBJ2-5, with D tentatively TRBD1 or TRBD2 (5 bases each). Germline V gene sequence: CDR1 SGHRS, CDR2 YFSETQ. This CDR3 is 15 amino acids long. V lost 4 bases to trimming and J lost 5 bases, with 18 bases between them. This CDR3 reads CASSPMGRTVETQYF. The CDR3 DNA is TGCGCCAGCAGCCCTATGGGACGTACGGTGGAGACCCAGTACTTC.